This TCR beta chain was profiled in a study of vaccination and CD4 T cells after COVID-19. Whole-study context: Between diagnosis and the drawing of post-COVID samples lay a median roughly 100 days (range 35 to 161).

This CDR3 spans 14 amino acids. Germline CDR1 DFQATT, CDR2 SNEGSKA (reference sequence). V was pared by 3 bases and J by 6 bases, with 9 bases of the junction left unmatched. This clonotype was seen more than once but under ten times. Its antigen is still unknown. The Oncomine TCR Beta short-read assay sequenced DNA from cultured CD4+ T cells. TCRdb re-analysed the PCR reads in MiXCR, keeping a single row per CDR3 protein. This sample carries around 15,000 distinct CDR3 sequences, about 48% of them seen once, and the ten largest clones take about 12%. Treatment meaning: roughly ten-day PBMC culture with coronavirus spike peptide pools or control peptides (ViraFEST assay).

The receptor was isolated from a human donor who had recovered from COVID-19. The sample consisted of CD4+ T cells from blood, cultured in vitro. The gene calls are TRBV20-1 and TRBJ1-1; 8 nucleotides align to TRBD1. This chain's CDR3 is CSARGGRGQAEAFF. DNA for the CDR3: TGCAGTGCTAGGGGAGGCAGGGGGCAGGCTGAAGCTTTCTTT.